These T cell receptor beta chains were read from a single sample in a study of T cell clones after liver transplantation. Here immunoSEQ multiplex PCR was the method, and the copy in TCRdb shows in-frame clones only, minus some. Here the sample spans around 51,000 clones, roughly nine tenths being singletons. Sequencing was performed on CD8+ T cells from blood, taken 12 months after liver transplant. The receptors were gathered from a human patient who received a liver transplant. Some of these T cells may belong to the graft donor. Both conserved end residues are part of each CDR3. Each record gives: clone size, V gene, D gene, J gene, CDR3 DNA, CDR3 protein. The D gene is left open where the match is weak. Part of the rows lack a size; the others show once, few, many or a class for expanded clones.

.	TRBV19	TRBD2	TRBJ2-5	TGTGCCAGTAGTATATCGGGGGGTATAGAGACCCAGTACTTC	CASSISGGIETQYF
.	TRBV5-1	TRBD1	TRBJ2-1	TGCGCCAGCAGAGGACAGGGGGATGAGCAGTTCTTC	CASRGQGDEQFF
.	TRBV4-1	TRBD1	TRBJ2-7	TGCGCCAGCAGCCAAATAGGACAGGGGGCGATAGAGCAGTACTTC	CASSQIGQGAIEQYF
.	TRBV10-2	.	TRBJ1-2	TGCGCCAGCAGTGGACGAATGCGGGGGAGATATGGCTACACCTTC	CASSGRMRGRYGYTF
.	TRBV27	TRBD2	TRBJ2-1	TGTGCCAGCAGTTTTGGACTAGCGGTCAATGAGCAGTTCTTC	CASSFGLAVNEQFF
.	TRBV7-6	.	TRBJ1-5	TGTGCCAGCAGTCCATCCCTCCGAGACCAGCCCCAGCATTTT	CASSPSLRDQPQHF
once	TRBV9	TRBD1	TRBJ2-5	TGTGCCAGCAGCACGACCCGGACAGGGTGGGGAGAGACCCAGTACTTC	CASSTTRTGWGETQYF
.	TRBV10-3	.	TRBJ1-1	TGTGCCATCAGTGACCTACAGGGAATTGACACTGAAGCTTTCTTT	CAISDLQGIDTEAFF
.	TRBV15	TRBD2	TRBJ2-7	TGTGCCACCAGCAGAGATATGGCTAGCGGGAGAGAGCAGTACTTC	CATSRDMASGREQYF
.	TRBV11-2	.	TRBJ2-3	TGTGCCAGCAGCTTAGATGACTTATTCACAGATACGCAGTATTTT	CASSLDDLFTDTQYF
.	TRBV7-9	.	TRBJ1-1	TGTGCCAGCAGGCTTGGGAGAGGTGAAGCTTTCTTT	CASRLGRGEAFF
.	TRBV29-1	.	TRBJ1-1	TGCAGCGTTACAGGCGCTGAAGCTTTCTTT	CSVTGAEAFF
.	TRBV11-2	TRBD1	TRBJ2-2	TGTGCCAGCAGCCCATGGACAGGCGCGAACACCGGGGAGCTGTTTTTT	CASSPWTGANTGELFF
.	TRBV5-1	.	TRBJ1-2	TGCGCCAGCAGGGATACAGGAGGGAACTATGGCTACACCTTC	CASRDTGGNYGYTF
.	TRBV28	.	TRBJ2-1	TGTGCCAGCAGTAATCCGCGGTCCCAGGGCTCCTACAATGAGCAGTTCTTC	CASSNPRSQGSYNEQFF
.	TRBV5-1	.	TRBJ2-7	TGCGCCAGCAGTTATATACAGGGCTACGAGCAGTACTTC	CASSYIQGYEQYF
once	TRBV19	.	TRBJ2-1	TGTGCCAGTAACCCCGACAGGAACAATGAGCAGTTCTTC	CASNPDRNNEQFF
.	TRBV11-2	.	TRBJ1-1	TGTGCCAGCAGCTTGCTATCGCGGGCAGGTGATACAGCTTTCTTT	CASSLLSRAGDTAFF
.	TRBV20-1	TRBD1	TRBJ2-7	TGCAGTGCACAGGGGGACGGCGAGCAGTACTTC	CSAQGDGEQYF
.	TRBV6-1	.	TRBJ1-1	TGTGCCAGTAGGGAGAACACTGAAGCTTTCTTT	CASRENTEAFF
.	TRBV6-1	TRBD1	TRBJ2-1	TGTGCCAGCAGTGAAGGAAGACAGGGGAACTACAATGAGCAGTTCTTC	CASSEGRQGNYNEQFF
.	TRBV5-6	.	TRBJ1-4	TGTGCCAGCAGGACCTTCGGAGGGGATGAAAAACTGTTTTTT	CASRTFGGDEKLFF
.	TRBV5-4	.	TRBJ1-2	TGTGCCAGCAGCTCTGACAGCGACTATGGCTACACCTTC	CASSSDSDYGYTF
.	TRBV5-1	.	TRBJ2-7	TGCGCCAGCAGCTGGGTAAGCGTAGGCTACGAGCAGTACTTC	CASSWVSVGYEQYF
.	TRBV6-5	.	TRBJ2-7	TGTGCCAGCAGTTACAGGGAAGGGCTCGAGCAGTACTTC	CASSYREGLEQYF
.	TRBV11-2	.	TRBJ2-5	TGTGCCAGCAGCTTATTTTGGGGAGGAGAGACCCAGTACTTC	CASSLFWGGETQYF
.	TRBV11-2	.	TRBJ2-1	TGTGCCAGCAGCTTAGTGGTGTCGAGCTCCTACAATGAGCAGTTCTTC	CASSLVVSSSYNEQFF
.	TRBV9	TRBD2	TRBJ2-3	TGTGCCAGCAGCGTAGTTGGTAGCGGGACCACAGATACGCAGTATTTT	CASSVVGSGTTDTQYF
.	TRBV19	.	TRBJ2-7	TGTGCCACCAGCTGGGGGACCTACGAGCAGTACTTC	CATSWGTYEQYF
.	TRBV27	.	TRBJ2-7	TGTGCCAGCAGTTCCCTCTCCTACGAGCAGTACTTC	CASSSLSYEQYF
.	TRBV13	.	TRBJ1-1	TGTGCCAGCAGCTTAGATGGGGGACGCCTGAACACTGAAGCTTTCTTT	CASSLDGGRLNTEAFF
.	TRBV28	TRBD1	TRBJ2-7	TGTGCCAGCAGTTTCGGACAGGAGGCTATTGACGAGCAGTACTTC	CASSFGQEAIDEQYF
.	TRBV4-3	TRBD1	TRBJ1-4	TGCGCCAGCAGCCGACAGGGGATGGGCCTTAAGGAAAAACTGTTTTTT	CASSRQGMGLKEKLFF
.	TRBV7-9	.	TRBJ2-3	TGTGCCAGCAGCTCTCCAGGCACAGATACGCAGTATTTT	CASSSPGTDTQYF
few	TRBV7-2	TRBD1	TRBJ2-1	TGTGCCAGCAGCCCGGGGACAGCTTTCTACAATGAGCAGTTCTTC	CASSPGTAFYNEQFF